What follows describes a single T cell receptor beta chain. Repertoires were generated with immunoSEQ multiplex PCR, while TCRdb's copy carries only in-frame clones and drops some. The data show fewer than 40,000 clones, about 97% seen once. The sample is drawn from a study of T cells in tuberculosis. Source material: PBMCs. This TCR came from a donor between 10 and 35 years old with latent tuberculosis or without tuberculosis infection.

The CDR3 here is CASSLVPQSNQPQHF. The CDR3 DNA reads as TGTGCCAGCAGCTTAGTTCCCCAATCCAATCAGCCCCAGCATTTT. The chain carries TRBV7-8 and TRBJ1-5; D gene unclear. Germline V gene lookup returns CDR1 SGHVS and CDR2 FQNEAQ. This CDR3 region has 15 residues. The V gene lost 1 base and the J gene lost 3 bases, with 10 bases spanning the gap.